This T cell receptor (beta chain) was retrieved from a study of preoperative IRX-2 immunotherapy in early breast cancer. Treatment defined: preoperative locoregional IRX-2 cytokine immunotherapy. Germline CDR1 SGHVS, CDR2 FQNEAQ. V was clipped by 5 bases and J by 0 bases; unmatched bases: 7. The CDR3 consists of 16 residues. Sequencing used immunoSEQ multiplex PCR; TCRdb keeps in-frame clones, though not all of them. The sample carries 60,000 or so clones, approximately 93% recorded once. The receptor comes from a human donor with breast cancer. This sample was gathered from a patient treated with IRX-2 immunotherapy. The chain has TRBV7-8 and TRBJ2-7, with TRBD2 matching over 10 bases. CDR3 in amino acids: CASSPTGTSDSYEQYF. The CDR3, as DNA: TGTGCCAGCAGCCCGACCGGGACTAGCGACTCCTACGAGCAGTACTTC. Full variable domain (remainder filled in from reference TRBV7-8 and TRBJ2-7): GAGVSQSPRYKVAKRGQDVALRCDPISGHVSLFWYQQALGQGPEFLTYFQNEAQLDKSGLPSDRFFAERPEGSVSTLKIQRTQQEDSAVYLCASSPTGTSDSYEQYFGPGTRLTVT.